This TCR beta chain was sequenced for a study of cytomegalovirus exposure and HLA in healthy donors. Some clones are missing from TCRdb's copy, which holds only in-frame ones; the method was immunoSEQ multiplex PCR. The sample consists of about 200,000 clones, approximately 80% of them appearing once. Specimen: PBMCs. This TCR was sampled from a woman in her twenties or thirties in good health and CMV-seropositive.

For the CDR3, the DNA is TGTGCCAGCAGTTCAAGGACTAGCGACTACGAGCAGTACTTC. This sequence encodes CASSSRTSDYEQYF. The chain links TRBV28 to TRBJ2-7; 9 nucleotides match TRBD2. Germline assignment: CDR1 MDHEN and CDR2 SYDVKM. J lost 3 bases, V lost 4 bases, and 4 bases had no gene match. The CDR3 runs to 14 residues.